The 27 T cell receptor beta chains below come from one sample, sequenced in a study of a mutant IDH1 vaccine in newly diagnosed glioma. The protocol was immunoSEQ multiplex PCR, while the TCRdb copy is restricted to in-frame clones and leaves out a portion. Here the sample spans 20,000 to 25,000 clones, 93% being singletons. Time point defined: baseline, week 1 (first vaccination visit). Treatment indicated: pre-vaccination baseline after standard-of-care therapy. The sample in question was PBMCs, obtained from a glioma patient treated with radiotherapy, temozolomide or both. The receptors here all came from a man in his forties or fifties with glioma.

The table lists this clone with a count of one. V is TRBV6-1 and J is TRBJ2-1; the match to TRBD2 covers 8 bases. The CDR3 loop spans 12 amino acids. Unmatched junction bases numbered 7, after V lost 5 bases and J lost 13 bases. Germline V gene sequence: CDR1 MNHNS, CDR2 SASEGT. As DNA, the CDR3 is TGTGCCAGCAGTTGGTACGGGGGGGCCCAGTTCTTC. This encodes CASSWYGGAQFF.

The chain links TRBV7-8 to TRBJ1-1; no reliable D call. The CDR3 has 14 amino acids. In germline, CDR1 is SGHVS, CDR2 FQNEAQ. The ends were cut back, 5 bases at V and 1 base at J, with 11 bases in the middle. Written as DNA, the CDR3 is TGTGCCAGCAGCCTTCCTTTGGGGAACACTGAAGCTTTCTTT. Protein: CASSLPLGNTEAFF.

V usage is TRBV19 and J usage is TRBJ2-1; a possible D gene is TRBD2 (7 bases). V gave up 1 base and J gave up 8 bases, with 15 bases separating them. Germline CDR1 is LNHDA and CDR2 is SQIVND (reference sequence). CDR3 length: 15 amino acids. The CDR3 loop is CASSIAAGARDEQFF. Here the CDR3 DNA reads TGTGCCAGTAGTATAGCCGCGGGGGCTAGGGATGAGCAGTTCTTC.

V is TRBV10-1 and J is TRBJ1-2; D unclear. Looked up from germline, CDR1 is WNHNN and CDR2 is SYGVQD (reference sequence). The CDR3 contains 13 residues. With 0 bases removed from V and 4 bases from J, the gap between germline ends came to 6 bases. In nucleotides, the CDR3 is TGCGCCAGCAGTGAGTCTGGGTCCTATGGCTACACCTTC. This translates into CASSESGSYGYTF.

The gene calls are TRBV11-3 and TRBJ2-5; weak D call: TRBD1 (6 bases). CDR1 and CDR2 from the germline V gene are SGHNT and YENEEA. V dropped 5 bases and J dropped 4 bases, with 8 bases sitting between them. The CDR3 length is 12 residues. CDR3: CASSQGTETQYF. The CDR3, as DNA: TGTGCCAGCAGCCAGGGGACAGAGACCCAGTACTTC.

V is TRBV7-3 and J is TRBJ2-3, with D maybe TRBD1 (5 bases). The CDR3 covers 14 residues. In germline, CDR1 is SGHTA, CDR2 FQGTGA. Between the trimmed V and J ends, which lost 3 bases and 2 bases, there was a span of 9 bases. This CDR3 is CASSLGRATDTQYF. CDR3 nucleotide sequence: TGTGCCAGCAGCTTGGGCAGGGCCACAGATACGCAGTATTTT. Filled out from reference TRBV7-3 and TRBJ2-3, the complete variable domain reads GAGVSQTPSNKVTEKGKYVELRCDPISGHTALYWYRQSLGQGPEFLIYFQGTGAADDSGLPNDRFFAVRPEGSVSTLKIQRTERGDSAVYLCASSLGRATDTQYFGPGTRLTVL.

The gene calls are TRBV18 and TRBJ1-2, with no clear D. Trimming removed 3 bases from V and 2 bases from J, with 13 bases in between. In germline, CDR1 is KGHSH, CDR2 LQKENI. This CDR3 is 15 amino acids long. The CDR3 sequence is CASSPAVLVNYGYTF. DNA of the CDR3: TGTGCCAGCTCACCGGCGGTTCTGGTGAACTATGGCTACACCTTC.

This chain connects TRBV19 to TRBJ2-7; no firm D call. The germline CDR1 and CDR2 sequences are LNHDA and SQIVND (reference sequence). The CDR3 has 14 residues. The V end was cut by 7 bases, the J end by 6 bases, with 19 bases between. The CDR3 DNA is TGTGCCAGTAAATTCAACTTCGGGCGGCTCGAGCAGTACTTC. Amino acids: CASKFNFGRLEQYF.

The CDR3 spells CASSLKSGFGNEQFF. The CDR3 region has the DNA TGTGCCAGCAGTTTAAAATCCGGGTTTGGGAATGAGCAGTTCTTC. This chain connects TRBV27 to TRBJ2-1, with D unresolved. The CDR3 consists of 15 residues. CDR1 and CDR2 from the germline V gene are MNHEY and SMNVEV (reference sequence). Deletions cut 2 bases from V and 7 bases from J, with 15 bases between.

This chain links TRBV4-1 with TRBJ2-1; 7 nucleotides align to TRBD2. Germline V gives CDR1 MGHRA, CDR2 YSYEKL. V lost 4 bases to trimming and J lost 7 bases; unmatched junction nucleotides: 10. The CDR3 is 15 amino acids. The CDR3 nucleotides are TGCGCCAGCAGCCCAGCGGGACCTCCGAGAAATGAGCAGTTCTTC. It is translated as CASSPAGPPRNEQFF.

V gene TRBV11-2 combines with J gene TRBJ2-3; D unclear. V was trimmed by 0 bases and J by 6 bases, leaving 4 bases between them. Germline CDR1 is SGHAT and CDR2 is FQNNGV. The CDR3 length is 12 residues. The CDR3 protein is CASSLDFDTQYF. The DNA for the CDR3 is TGTGCCAGCAGCTTAGACTTCGATACGCAGTATTTT.

The chain links TRBV30 to TRBJ1-3, with D uncertain. The CDR3 runs to 11 residues. Germline CDR1 is GTSNPN and CDR2 is SVGIG (reference sequence). Trimming shortened V by 5 bases and J by 3 bases, and 5 bases separated the two germline ends. The DNA of the CDR3 is TGTGCCTGGGGGTTTGGAAACACCATATATTTT. Protein product: CAWGFGNTIYF.

The chain employs TRBV11-2 and TRBJ1-1; D is unclear. This CDR3 region has 13 residues. Deletions cut 8 bases from V and 1 base from J, with 11 bases between. CDR1 SGHAT and CDR2 FQNNGV come from the germline V gene. In DNA form, the CDR3 reads TGTGCCAGCCCCGGAAGGGAGAACACTGAAGCTTTCTTT. This sequence encodes CASPGRENTEAFF. The whole variable domain, filled in from reference TRBV11-2 and TRBJ1-1, reads EAGVAQSPRYKIIEKRQSVAFWCNPISGHATLYWYQQILGQGPKLLIQFQNNGVVDDSQLPKDRFSAERLKGVDSTLKIQPAKLEDSAVYLCASPGRENTEAFFGQGTRLTVV.

The chain employs TRBV19 and TRBJ2-1; D is unclear. Germline values: CDR1 LNHDA, CDR2 SQIVND (reference sequence). The CDR3 contains 13 residues. V lost 4 bases to trimming and J lost 10 bases, with 14 bases between them. The CDR3 is CASSTTVDFEQFF. For the CDR3, the DNA is TGTGCCAGTAGTACGACCGTCGACTTCGAGCAGTTCTTC.

The rearrangement joins TRBV6-5 to TRBJ1-4; D is unclear. Germline CDR1 is MNHEY and CDR2 is SVGAGI. V lost 0 bases, J lost 8 bases, and 4 bases lay in between. CDR3 length: 12 residues. This chain's CDR3 is CASSYSGEKLFF. CDR3 sequence (DNA): TGTGCCAGCAGTTACTCGGGGGAAAAACTGTTTTTT.

This clone was seen just once. The chain uses TRBV9 and TRBJ2-3; 9 bases are shared with TRBD2. The CDR3 is made up of 16 amino acids. Germline V lookup: CDR1 SGDLS, CDR2 YYNGEE. The V segment lost 2 bases and the J segment 4 bases; nucleotides outside the gene matches: 8. Here the CDR3 DNA reads TGTGCCAGCAGCGTTGCGAGCGGGAGGCGCTCAGATACGCAGTATTTT. This codes for CASSVASGRRSDTQYF.

The chain couples TRBV10-3 to TRBJ2-7; 12 nucleotides agree with TRBD1. Trimming removed 10 bases from V and 3 bases from J; junction bases left unmatched: 4. Germline V gene sequence: CDR1 ENHRY, CDR2 SYGVKD. The CDR3 sequence is 13 residues long. The CDR3 bases are TGTGCCACCGGGACAGGGGGCTACTACGAGCAGTACTTC. Translating it yields CATGTGGYYEQYF.

V and J are TRBV25-1 and TRBJ2-7; 12 bases match TRBD1. Unmatched junction bases numbered 2, after V lost 2 bases and J lost 6 bases. The CDR3 contains 14 residues. The germline V gene has CDR1 MGHDK and CDR2 SYGVNS. In nucleotides, the CDR3 is TGTGCCAGCAGTGAAGGGGGACAGGGGGCCGAGCAGTACTTC. Protein: CASSEGGQGAEQYF.

The chain links TRBV13 to TRBJ1-1; D call uncertain. The CDR3 has 14 residues. The germline V gene has CDR1 PRHDT and CDR2 FYEKMQ (reference sequence). Trimming removed 1 base at V and 1 base at J, with 7 bases between. The CDR3 coding sequence is TGTGCCAGCAGCTTAGCTGGGTCGAACACTGAAGCTTTCTTT. Encoded protein: CASSLAGSNTEAFF. Full variable domain (remainder filled in from reference TRBV13 and TRBJ1-1): AAGVIQSPRHLIKEKRETATLKCYPIPRHDTVYWYQQGPGQDPQFLISFYEKMQSDKGSIPDRFSAQQFSDYHSELNMSSLELGDSALYFCASSLAGSNTEAFFGQGTRLTVV.

The V and J genes are TRBV5-5 and TRBJ2-3, with D possibly TRBD2 on 6 matching bases. Trimming pared 2 bases from V and 2 bases from J, leaving 15 bases between. CDR1 is SGHKS, CDR2 YYEKEE, per germline (reference sequence). This CDR3 is 16 amino acids long. The CDR3 DNA sequence: TGTGCCAGCAGCTTAGGACTACATGCAGTCACAGATACGCAGTATTTT. Protein: CASSLGLHAVTDTQYF.

The rearrangement uses TRBV19 and TRBJ1-1; 7 nucleotides align to TRBD1. Germline values: CDR1 LNHDA, CDR2 SQIVND (reference sequence). V shed 5 bases, J shed 4 bases, and the junction held 1 base outside the gene matches. This CDR3 region has 12 residues. CDR3 amino acids: CASSRQGTEAFF. Here the CDR3 DNA reads TGTGCCAGTAGTCGACAGGGCACTGAAGCTTTCTTT.

The V call is TRBV10-3, the J call TRBJ2-5, with D unresolved. CDR3 length equals 16 residues. The V gene lost 0 bases and the J gene lost 2 bases, with 13 bases spanning the gap. The V gene's germline CDR1 is ENHRY and CDR2 SYGVKD. The CDR3 is CAISESDPVGQETQYF. The CDR3 region has the DNA TGTGCCATCAGTGAGTCGGACCCGGTAGGTCAAGAGACCCAGTACTTC.

V is TRBV27 and J is TRBJ1-6; no definite D call. This CDR3 is built from 14 residues. Germline V gene sequence: CDR1 MNHEY, CDR2 SMNVEV (reference sequence). V was clipped by 2 bases and J by 15 bases, with 17 bases between them. The CDR3 sequence is CASSLRVSQQVLHF. DNA of the CDR3: TGTGCCAGCAGTTTAAGGGTTAGTCAGCAAGTCCTCCACTTT.

CDR3 protein: CASSEGTGGSYEQYF. The CDR3 DNA reads as TGTGCCAGCAGTGAAGGGACAGGGGGCTCCTACGAGCAGTACTTC. The chain couples TRBV6-1 to TRBJ2-7; TRBD1 agrees at 10 bases. Looked up from germline, CDR1 is MNHNS and CDR2 is SASEGT. The J segment lost 0 bases and the V segment lost 1 base, leaving 0 bases of the junction unmatched. The CDR3 spans 15 residues.

The rearrangement joins TRBV7-8 to TRBJ2-7; D might be TRBD1 (5 bases). The V gene lost 1 base and the J gene lost 2 bases, with 9 bases spanning the gap. Germline loops: CDR1 SGHVS, CDR2 FQNEAQ. This CDR3 contains 14 residues. The CDR3 sequence: CASSLVDTTYEQYF. Written as DNA, the CDR3 is TGTGCCAGCAGCTTAGTGGACACTACCTACGAGCAGTACTTC.

This chain uses TRBV7-2 with TRBJ2-5; unclear D gene. Near its end, the DNA agrees better with TRBJ2-7, so the J call may be wrong. Germline lookup yields CDR1 SGHTA and CDR2 FQGNSA. This CDR3 is built from 14 residues. CDR3 protein: CASRSEGMGYEQYF. CDR3 nucleotide sequence: TGTGCCAGCAGATCTGAAGGGATGGGCTACGAGCAGTACTTC.

This clone was counted a single time. The CDR3 coding sequence is TGTGCCAGTAGTGCAAGTTTGACCTACGAGCAGTACTTC. Protein sequence: CASSASLTYEQYF. J is TRBJ2-5 and V is TRBV19; D is ambiguous. Gene TRBJ2-7 matches the end of the DNA better, so the J call may be wrong. CDR1 is LNHDA, CDR2 SQIVND, per germline (reference sequence). The CDR3 contains 13 residues.